Sequencing of this T cell receptor (beta chain) was carried out in a study of beta chain features in type 1 diabetes. Study overall: Comparable age, gender and cell yields were observed in patients relative to healthy donors.

As regards this clone: No antigen is known for it.

Germline V gene sequence: CDR1 SGHRS, CDR2 YFSETQ. This CDR3 has 16 residues. Trimming removed 0 bases from V and 7 bases from J, with 16 bases in between. Study results and caveats: Shorter TCRB CDR3s, moderately but significantly so, were found in Type 1 diabetes patients in all four CD4+ subsets.

Expressed TCRB transcripts were sequenced, since all the RNA that had been isolated was reverse transcribed. Produced via immunoSEQ multiplex PCR; TCRdb's table is partial and in-frame only. The sample holds around 690,000 clones; over 10% are singletons and the top ten take about 0.11%. V usage is TRBV5-1 and J usage is TRBJ2-2; D not resolved. The specimen was naive CD4+ T cells from blood. This TCR was recovered from a man aged 30-40 years with type 1 diabetes. CDR3 DNA: TGCGCCAGCAGCTTGGACACGGGCTTCGGTGTCGGGGAGCTGTTTTTT. This codes for CASSLDTGFGVGELFF.